These T cell receptor beta chains were read from a single sample in a study of a mutant IDH1 vaccine in newly diagnosed glioma. Only in-frame clones appear in the TCRdb table, and some are missing; sequencing was by immunoSEQ multiplex PCR. The sample carries about 70,000 clones, around 82% recorded once. Material: peripheral blood mononuclear cells (PBMCs), obtained from a glioma patient treated with radiotherapy, temozolomide or both. The receptors shown here come from a woman aged 18-29 years with glioma. Some clones in this sample may be carry-over from other donors' samples. CDR3s include the opening cysteine and the closing phenylalanine or tryptophan. D genes are given only for firm matches. Size is omitted from some rows. Given values are once, few, many or a class for expanded clones.

- | TRBJ1-1 | TRBV19 | - | TGTGCCAGTAGTCGGAGGGGAGGGGTAACTGAAGCTTTCTTT | CASSRRGGVTEAFF
- | TRBJ1-4 | TRBV6-5 | - | TGTGCCAGCAGCCGCAGCCCAGTGTCTCAGGAAAAACTGTTTTTT | CASSRSPVSQEKLFF
TRBD2 | TRBJ2-3 | TRBV27 | - | TGTGCCAGCCAAAAGCCTAGCGGGGGGGCCGGTACGCAGTATTTT | CASQKPSGGAGTQYF
- | TRBJ2-7 | TRBV4-1 | few | TGCGCCAGCAGCCAAGTGGAGGGTGGGTACGAGCAGTACTTC | CASSQVEGGYEQYF
- | TRBJ1-1 | TRBV9 | - | TGTGCCAGCAGCCGGGGGGAAGTTTACACTGAAGCTTTCTTT | CASSRGEVYTEAFF
TRBD2 | TRBJ2-3 | TRBV19 | once | TGTGCCACTTGGGGGGGATTGACAGATACGCAGTATTTT | CATWGGLTDTQYF
- | TRBJ1-4 | TRBV7-7 | - | TGTGCCAGCAGCCCTGGGGTCGCGGCTAATGAAAAACTGTTTTTT | CASSPGVAANEKLFF
- | TRBJ1-1 | TRBV7-9 | - | TGTGCCAGCAGCCCCCGGACAGAAGCTTTCTTT | CASSPRTEAFF
- | TRBJ2-7 | TRBV5-4 | few | TGTGCCAGCAGCTCGTACAGGCAGGCGGGGATATACGAGCAGTACTTC | CASSSYRQAGIYEQYF
- | TRBJ2-3 | TRBV7-9 | - | TGTGCCAGCAGCCGTAGCGGACCCACAGATACGCAGTATTTT | CASSRSGPTDTQYF
- | TRBJ1-1 | TRBV15 | - | TGTGCCACCAGCAGGTCTCCGGGCCGACTCACGCGCGCGAACACTGAAGCTTTCTTT | CATSRSPGRLTRANTEAFF
TRBD1 | TRBJ1-1 | TRBV6-5 | - | TGTGCCAGCAGCTACAGGGGTTGGTACACTGAAGCTTTCTTT | CASSYRGWYTEAFF
- | TRBJ2-6 | TRBV4-2 | few | TGTGCCAGCAGCCATACCTCAGGTTTAGCCAACGTCCTGACTTTC | CASSHTSGLANVLTF
TRBD1 | TRBJ2-5 | TRBV10-3 | - | TGTGCCATCAGAACCGACAGGGCCGGGCGAGAGACCCAGTACTTC | CAIRTDRAGRETQYF
- | TRBJ2-2 | TRBV5-6 | - | TGTGCCAGCAGCTTAATCCTAGGGATCAGCGGGGAGCTGTTTTTT | CASSLILGISGELFF
TRBD2 | TRBJ2-1 | TRBV7-7 | - | TGTGCTAGCAGCTCTCTAGCGGGAGGGCCGTCTGAGCAGTTCTTC | CASSSLAGGPSEQFF
- | TRBJ1-3 | TRBV25-1 | - | TGTGCCAGCAGCGGGGGGCTTATTGCGTCTGGAAACACCATATATTTT | CASSGGLIASGNTIYF
- | TRBJ2-7 | TRBV5-4 | - | TGTGCCAGCAGTTCAACCTACGAGCAGTACTTC | CASSSTYEQYF
- | TRBJ1-4 | TRBV9 | - | TGTGCCAGCAGCGTAGGGGATGGGGGCGCCGGTCGTGAAAAACTGTTTTTT | CASSVGDGGAGREKLFF
TRBD1 | TRBJ2-1 | TRBV19 | - | TGTGCCAGTTGGAGACAGGGCTACAATGAGCAGTTCTTC | CASWRQGYNEQFF
- | TRBJ2-3 | TRBV4-2 | - | TGTGCCAGCAGCCAAAAGGGGGGGGCCTCGAGAGATACGCAGTATTTT | CASSQKGGASRDTQYF
- | TRBJ2-7 | TRBV23-1 | - | TGCGCCAGCAGTCAGGGCGGGGGCCTAATGAGCTCCTACGAGCAGTACTTC | CASSQGGGLMSSYEQYF
- | TRBJ1-2 | TRBV6-1 | few | TGTGCCAGCAGTGAGAGTGCAGGGCCGAACTATGGCTACACCTTC | CASSESAGPNYGYTF
- | TRBJ1-5 | TRBV9 | - | TGTGCCAGCAGCGGACCCGGGAACAATCAGCCCCAGCATTTT | CASSGPGNNQPQHF
- | TRBJ2-5 | TRBV5-1 | - | TGCGCCAGCAGCCTAAGGGGGGGAGAGACCCAGTACTTC | CASSLRGGETQYF
- | TRBJ2-1 | TRBV11-3 | - | TGTGCCAGCACCCCCCGCTCGGGGTTTGGTCAGTTCTTC | CASTPRSGFGQFF
TRBD2 | TRBJ2-7 | TRBV19 | - | TGTGCCAGTAGTGGACTAGCGGAGACCTACGAGCAGTACTTC | CASSGLAETYEQYF
- | TRBJ1-1 | TRBV5-1 | - | TGCGCCAGCAGCTTCGGGGGGCAGAACACTGAAGCTTTCTTT | CASSFGGQNTEAFF
- | TRBJ1-3 | TRBV14 | - | TGTGCCAGCAGCCACAGGAGCCAGCTATCTGGAAACACCATATATTTT | CASSHRSQLSGNTIYF
- | TRBJ1-5 | TRBV5-8 | - | TGTGCCAGCAGCTTGGGGGGGGCTTACCAGCCCCAGCATTTT | CASSLGGAYQPQHF
- | TRBJ2-2 | TRBV4-1 | - | TGCGCCAGCAGCCAAGATCCCCATACCGGGGAGCTGTTTTTT | CASSQDPHTGELFF
- | TRBJ2-4 | TRBV20-1 | - | TGCAGTGCTAGATCCCTAGATATTCAGTACTTC | CSARSLDIQYF
- | TRBJ1-4 | TRBV7-9 | - | TGTGCCAGCAGCTCGCCTTGGACAGAAGATAATGAAAAACTGTTTTTT | CASSSPWTEDNEKLFF
- | TRBJ1-5 | TRBV7-3 | few | TGTGCCAGCAGCTTAACGCTGGGAATCAATCAGCCCCAGCATTTT | CASSLTLGINQPQHF
- | TRBJ1-2 | TRBV7-9 | - | TGTGCCAGCAGCTTCCCCGTAGGCGACAGGCAGAACTATGGCTACACCTTC | CASSFPVGDRQNYGYTF
- | TRBJ1-1 | TRBV18 | - | TGTGCCAGCTCACCGCGAGCCCGGGGGGGTGAAGCTTTCTTT | CASSPRARGGEAFF
TRBD2 | TRBJ2-7 | TRBV28 | few | TGTGCCAGCAGTTCGTCTAGCGGGGGCCTCTACGAGCAGTACTTC | CASSSSSGGLYEQYF
TRBD1 | TRBJ1-1 | TRBV11-3 | - | TGTGCCAGCAGAGACAGGGGAGGCACTGAAGCTTTCTTT | CASRDRGGTEAFF
- | TRBJ1-4 | TRBV7-9 | - | TGTGCCAGCAGCCCCCCCGGGAGAACTAATGAAAAACTGTTTTTT | CASSPPGRTNEKLFF
- | TRBJ2-7 | TRBV4-1 | - | TGCGCCAGCAGCCACCAGGGCAGGGTCTACGAGCAGTACTTC | CASSHQGRVYEQYF
- | TRBJ2-7 | TRBV5-6 | - | TGTGCCAGCAGCTTGTCTTTCGGTTCTTCCTACGAGCAGTACTTC | CASSLSFGSSYEQYF
- | TRBJ1-1 | TRBV5-4 | - | TGTGCCAGCAGCTTCGGGGCAGGGAACACTGAAGCTTTCTTT | CASSFGAGNTEAFF
- | TRBJ1-1 | TRBV5-1 | - | TGCGCCAGCAGCTTCCAGGGGCGGGCGGCTGAAGCTTTCTTT | CASSFQGRAAEAFF
TRBD2 | TRBJ2-7 | TRBV7-3 | - | TGTGCCAGCAGCCCGCGGGACTACTCCTACGAGCAGTACTTC | CASSPRDYSYEQYF
- | TRBJ1-1 | TRBV5-4 | few | TGTGCCAGCACATCAGAGATGAACACTGAAGCTTTCTTT | CASTSEMNTEAFF
- | TRBJ1-5 | TRBV2 | few | TGTGCCAGCAATTCTCAGATTAGCAATCAGCCCCAGCATTTT | CASNSQISNQPQHF
TRBD2 | TRBJ2-1 | TRBV5-6 | - | TGTGCCAGCAGCTTGGTGGGAGGGAACTCCTACAATGAGCAGTTCTTC | CASSLVGGNSYNEQFF
TRBD1 | TRBJ2-2 | TRBV5-1 | - | TGCGCCAGCAGCACGGACAGGGCCGACACCGGGGAGCTGTTTTTT | CASSTDRADTGELFF
- | TRBJ2-6 | TRBV28 | - | TGTGCCAGCACAACGGGACACAACTCTGGGGCCAACGTCCTGACTTTC | CASTTGHNSGANVLTF
TRBD2 | TRBJ2-4 | TRBV30 | few | TGTGCCTGGAGTGTAACTAGCGGGACAAACATTCAGTACTTC | CAWSVTSGTNIQYF
TRBD2 | TRBJ2-1 | TRBV18 | - | TGTGCCAGCTCACCAGGGACTAGCGGGGGCTGGGATGAGCAGTTCTTC | CASSPGTSGGWDEQFF
TRBD1 | TRBJ1-5 | TRBV6-5 | few | TGTGCCAGCAGTTATCGACAGGGCTATCAGCCCCAGCATTTT | CASSYRQGYQPQHF
- | TRBJ1-5 | TRBV2 | few | TGTGCCAGCAAGCTAATAGCTGGAGGCAATCAGCCCCAGCATTTT | CASKLIAGGNQPQHF
TRBD2 | TRBJ2-2 | TRBV29-1 | - | TGCAGCGTTGAAACTAGCGCCGGGGAGCTGTTTTTT | CSVETSAGELFF
TRBD1 | TRBJ1-4 | TRBV6-5 | - | TGTGCCAGCAGCAGGGGGGCAACTAATGAAAAACTGTTTTTT | CASSRGATNEKLFF
TRBD1 | TRBJ2-3 | TRBV9 | many | TGTGCCAGCAGCGGGGACAGGGAGACAGATACGCAGTATTTT | CASSGDRETDTQYF